The 21 T cell receptor beta chains below come from one sample, sequenced in a study of T cell clones after liver transplantation. TCRdb's table, derived via immunoSEQ multiplex PCR, lists solely in-frame clones and lacks some. The profile shows 25,000 to 35,000 clones, around 96% of them singletons. Source: CD8+ T cells from blood, taken 12 months after liver transplant. Source of these receptors: a human patient who received a liver transplant. Certain T cells may be donor cells from the graft.

The rearrangement links TRBV9 to TRBJ2-3, with 11 bases aligning to TRBD2. The germline V gene encodes CDR1 SGDLS and CDR2 YYNGEE. J lost 1 base, V lost 4 bases, and 2 bases had no gene match. The CDR3 contains 15 residues. The CDR3 spells CASSLGLAGTDTQYF. CDR3 sequence (DNA): TGTGCCAGCAGCTTGGGACTAGCGGGCACAGATACGCAGTATTTT.

The chain couples TRBV12-2 to TRBJ1-5; the table calls TRBD1, which could not be checked here. TRBV12-2 is designated a pseudogene. The CDR3 has 17 amino acids. The CDR3 bases are TGTGCAAGTCGCTCGCCTACAGGGGCCGGTGACAATCAGCCCCAGCATTTT. The encoded protein is CASRSPTGAGDNQPQHF.

This clone is labeled medium-sized (0.01 to 0.1%). The rearrangement uses TRBV4-2 and TRBJ2-7; 8 bases line up with TRBD2. CDR1 LGHNA and CDR2 YNFKEQ come from the germline V gene. J gave up 2 bases and V 0 bases, and 0 bases lay outside the gene matches. The CDR3 runs to 14 residues. CDR3 in amino acids: CASSQDGGAYEQYF. The CDR3, as DNA: TGTGCCAGCAGCCAAGACGGGGGGGCCTACGAGCAGTACTTC.

The chain has TRBV6-6 and TRBJ1-5, with D unresolved. Germline loops: CDR1 MNHNY, CDR2 SVGAGI (reference sequence). The length of the CDR3 is 15 residues. Trimming cost V 2 bases and J 3 bases, with 11 bases left between them. The CDR3 reads CASSYLPTTNQPQHF. CDR3 bases: TGTGCCAGCAGTTACCTACCCACCACCAATCAGCCCCAGCATTTT.

J is TRBJ1-4 and V is TRBV7-9, with 9 bases identical to TRBD1. Per germline, CDR1 SEHNR and CDR2 FQNEAQ (reference sequence). This CDR3 comprises 16 residues. V was clipped by 2 bases and J by 5 bases; unmatched bases: 6. The CDR3 region is CASSLPDRGVNEKLFF. In DNA, the CDR3 is TGTGCCAGCAGCTTACCGGACAGGGGAGTAAATGAAAAACTGTTTTTT.

The gene calls are TRBV6-1 and TRBJ2-2; the D call may be TRBD1 or TRBD2 (5 bases each). V lost 7 bases and J lost 5, with 17 bases in between. The germline V gene has CDR1 MNHNS and CDR2 SASEGT. CDR3 length: 15 residues. The DNA of the CDR3 is TGTGCCAGCAACCTCAAGGGGTGGAGGACCGGGGAGCTGTTTTTT. The encoded protein is CASNLKGWRTGELFF.

This chain uses TRBV28 with TRBJ1-5; 7 bases map to TRBD1. CDR3 size: 18 residues. Looked up from germline, CDR1 is MDHEN and CDR2 is SYDVKM. V was pared by 6 bases and J by 2 bases, with 16 bases of the junction left unmatched. In DNA, the CDR3 is TGTGCCAGCAGCCCAGTTTTGAAAGACAGGGCGGGCAATCAGCCCCAGCATTTT. It specifies CASSPVLKDRAGNQPQHF.

This chain joins TRBV13 and TRBJ2-3; 12 bases are shared with TRBD2. CDR3 length equals 16 residues. Germline V lookup: CDR1 PRHDT, CDR2 FYEKMQ (reference sequence). Losses at the gene ends were 1 base for V and 5 bases for J; bases not matched to a gene: 4. CDR3 sequence reads: CASSLVPSGRGDTQYF. CDR3 sequence (DNA): TGTGCCAGCAGCTTAGTCCCTAGCGGGAGGGGAGATACGCAGTATTTT.

The rearrangement links TRBV13 to TRBJ2-1; no definite D call. The ends were cut back, 5 bases at V and 7 bases at J, with 12 bases in the middle. Germline V gene data show CDR1 as PRHDT and CDR2 as FYEKMQ (reference sequence). The CDR3 spans 13 residues. The CDR3, as DNA: TGTGCCAGCAGCCCCCAGCAGAGGAATGAGCAGTTCTTC. It translates to CASSPQQRNEQFF.

This clone was counted once. The gene calls are TRBV6-5 and TRBJ2-1, with D maybe TRBD2 (5 bases). Trimming removed 2 bases from V and 3 bases from J, with 8 bases in between. Germline assignment: CDR1 MNHEY and CDR2 SVGAGI. This CDR3 spans 14 amino acids. As DNA, the CDR3 is TGTGCCAGCAGTTACACAGAGGGCTACAATGAGCAGTTCTTC. Its translation: CASSYTEGYNEQFF.

V and J are TRBV5-1 and TRBJ2-3, with a weak D call TRBD2 (6 bases). The CDR3 extends over 15 amino acids. Germline V lookup: CDR1 SGHRS, CDR2 YFSETQ. Trimming took off 0 bases at V and 0 bases at J, with 8 bases between the two ends. CDR3 residues: CASSLAGRSTDTQYF. CDR3 sequence (DNA): TGCGCCAGCAGCTTGGCAGGGAGGAGCACAGATACGCAGTATTTT.

The rearrangement joins TRBV6-1 to TRBJ1-2, with D maybe TRBD1 (5 bases). Per the germline V gene, CDR1 is MNHNS and CDR2 is SASEGT. Trimming removed 3 bases from V and 8 bases from J, with 13 bases in between. The length of the CDR3 is 13 residues. The CDR3 sequence is CASSDPRGNGYTF. DNA for the CDR3: TGTGCCAGCAGTGACCCGCGGGGGAACGGCTACACCTTC.

The gene calls are TRBV7-9 and TRBJ2-7; perhaps D is TRBD1 or TRBD2 (5 bases each). V was pared by 2 bases and J by 6 bases, with 14 bases between. Germline V gives CDR1 SEHNR, CDR2 FQNEAQ (reference sequence). This CDR3 comprises 14 residues. The CDR3 DNA reads as TGTGCCAGCAGCTTACTTGAGGGGTGGGGCGAGCAGTACTTC. Its protein product is CASSLLEGWGEQYF.

The rearrangement joins TRBV28 to TRBJ2-5; perhaps TRBD2 as D (6 bases). The CDR3 length is 14 residues. Germline V lookup: CDR1 MDHEN, CDR2 SYDVKM. V was cut by 2 bases and J by 5 bases, with 12 bases left in between. CDR3 residues: CASSLAGGPETQYF. CDR3 in DNA: TGTGCCAGCAGTTTAGCCGGGGGACCTGAGACCCAGTACTTC.

The chain has TRBV19 and TRBJ1-1; no firm D call. The germline gives CDR1 LNHDA, CDR2 SQIVND (reference sequence). CDR3 length equals 15 residues. Deletions cut 3 bases from V and 6 bases from J, with 17 bases between. The DNA of the CDR3 is TGTGCCAGTAGTATCTTCTATGTGGGTTTGGCTGAAGCTTTCTTT. This encodes CASSIFYVGLAEAFF. Drawing the rest from reference TRBV19 and TRBJ1-1, the complete variable domain is DGGITQSPKYLFRKEGQNVTLSCEQNLNHDAMYWYRQDPGQGLRLIYYSQIVNDFQKGDIAEGYSVSREKKESFPLTVTSAQKNPTAFYLCASSIFYVGLAEAFFGQGTRLTVV.

The gene calls are TRBV10-1 and TRBJ2-5; D gene ambiguous. The CDR3 totals 10 residues. Germline loops: CDR1 WNHNN, CDR2 SYGVQD (reference sequence). V lost 9 bases to trimming and J lost 2 bases, with 4 bases between them. The CDR3 loop is CASRQETQYF. As DNA, the CDR3 is TGCGCCAGTCGACAAGAGACCCAGTACTTC.

This chain connects TRBV6-5 to TRBJ2-3; unclear D gene. CDR1 MNHEY and CDR2 SVGAGI come from the germline V gene. The V end lost 6 bases, the J end lost 2 bases, and 12 bases lay between the germline ends. The CDR3 is made up of 14 amino acids. The CDR3 region has the DNA TGTGCCAGCAGATCCGGAGATTACACAGATACGCAGTATTTT. Translating it yields CASRSGDYTDTQYF.

This rearrangement joins TRBV21-1 to TRBJ2-2; TRBD1 is the table's D call, not checked against the DNA. TRBV21-1 is termed a pseudogene. This CDR3 has 17 amino acids. The CDR3 reads CASSRGGRRANTGELFF. CDR3 sequence (DNA): TGTGCCAGCAGCAGAGGGGGCAGGAGGGCGAACACCGGGGAGCTGTTTTTT.

The CDR3 protein is CASSFRASAYNEQFF. The CDR3 nucleotides are TGTGCCAGCAGTTTTCGCGCTAGCGCGTACAATGAGCAGTTCTTC. The genes are TRBV27 and TRBJ2-1; weak D call: TRBD2 (6 bases). Germline V gene data show CDR1 as MNHEY and CDR2 as SMNVEV (reference sequence). CDR3 length: 15 residues. The V end lost 3 bases, the J end lost 4 bases, and 13 bases lay between the germline ends.

This chain uses TRBV7-9 with TRBJ2-7; possible D gene TRBD1, 6 bases. The germline V and J ends were trimmed by 7 bases and 7 bases, with 17 bases remaining between them. The germline V gene encodes CDR1 SEHNR and CDR2 FQNEAQ (reference sequence). The CDR3 loop spans 13 amino acids. CDR3 amino acids: CASTLGAGFEQYF. CDR3 bases: TGTGCCAGCACCCTGGGGGCAGGCTTTGAGCAGTACTTC.

V and J are TRBV25-1 and TRBJ2-7; 12 positions agree with TRBD1. The CDR3 extends over 14 amino acids. CDR1 and CDR2 from the germline V gene are MGHDK and SYGVNS. The V and J ends lost 6 bases and 6 bases, in that order; junction bases with no gene match: 6. The CDR3 reads CASSRGTGGLEQYF. The DNA for the CDR3 is TGTGCCAGCAGCCGAGGGACAGGGGGCCTCGAGCAGTACTTC.